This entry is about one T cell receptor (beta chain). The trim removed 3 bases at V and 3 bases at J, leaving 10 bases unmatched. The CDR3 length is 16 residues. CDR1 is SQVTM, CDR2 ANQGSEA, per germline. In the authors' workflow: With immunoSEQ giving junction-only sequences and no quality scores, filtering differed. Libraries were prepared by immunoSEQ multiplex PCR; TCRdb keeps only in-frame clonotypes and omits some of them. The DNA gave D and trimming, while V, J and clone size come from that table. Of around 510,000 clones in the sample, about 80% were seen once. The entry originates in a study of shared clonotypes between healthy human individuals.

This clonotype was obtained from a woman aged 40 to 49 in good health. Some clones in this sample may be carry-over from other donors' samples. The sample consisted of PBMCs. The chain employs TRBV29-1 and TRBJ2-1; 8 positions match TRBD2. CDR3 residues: CSVEELAGSYYNEQFF. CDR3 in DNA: TGCAGCGTTGAGGAGTTAGCGGGATCCTACTACAATGAGCAGTTCTTC.